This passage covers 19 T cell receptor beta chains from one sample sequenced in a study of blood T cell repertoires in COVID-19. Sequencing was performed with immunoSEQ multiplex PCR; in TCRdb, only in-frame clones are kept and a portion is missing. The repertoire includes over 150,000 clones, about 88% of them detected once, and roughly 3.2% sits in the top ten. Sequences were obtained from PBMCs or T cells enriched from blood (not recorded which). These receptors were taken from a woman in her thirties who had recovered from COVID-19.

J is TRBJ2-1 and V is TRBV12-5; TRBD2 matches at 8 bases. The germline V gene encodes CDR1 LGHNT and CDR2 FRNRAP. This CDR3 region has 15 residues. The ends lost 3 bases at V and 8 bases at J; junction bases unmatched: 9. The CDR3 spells CASGFSGGRVDEQFF. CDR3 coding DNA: TGTGCTAGTGGTTTCTCGGGGGGGCGGGTCGATGAGCAGTTCTTC.

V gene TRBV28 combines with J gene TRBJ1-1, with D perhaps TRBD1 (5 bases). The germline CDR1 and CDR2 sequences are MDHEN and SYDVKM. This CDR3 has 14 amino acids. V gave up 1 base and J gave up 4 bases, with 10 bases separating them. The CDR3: CASSLLGEGTEAFF. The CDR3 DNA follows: TGTGCCAGCAGTTTATTGGGGGAGGGCACTGAAGCTTTCTTT.

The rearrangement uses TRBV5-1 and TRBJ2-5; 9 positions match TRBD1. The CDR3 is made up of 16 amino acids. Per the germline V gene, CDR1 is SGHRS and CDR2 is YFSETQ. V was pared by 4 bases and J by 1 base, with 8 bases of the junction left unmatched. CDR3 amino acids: CASSPGQGIGQETQYF. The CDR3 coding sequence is TGCGCCAGCAGCCCCGGACAGGGGATAGGCCAAGAGACCCAGTACTTC.

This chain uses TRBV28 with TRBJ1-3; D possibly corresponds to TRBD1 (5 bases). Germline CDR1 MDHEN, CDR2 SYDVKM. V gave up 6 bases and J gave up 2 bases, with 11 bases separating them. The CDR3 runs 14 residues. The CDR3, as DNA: TGTGCCAGCAGCCCATCAGGGACTGGAAACACCATATATTTT. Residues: CASSPSGTGNTIYF.

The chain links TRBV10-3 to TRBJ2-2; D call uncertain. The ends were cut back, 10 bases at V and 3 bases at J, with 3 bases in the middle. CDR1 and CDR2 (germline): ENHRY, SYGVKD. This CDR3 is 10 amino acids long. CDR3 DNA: TGTGCCACCGACACCGGGGAGCTGTTTTTT. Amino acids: CATDTGELFF.

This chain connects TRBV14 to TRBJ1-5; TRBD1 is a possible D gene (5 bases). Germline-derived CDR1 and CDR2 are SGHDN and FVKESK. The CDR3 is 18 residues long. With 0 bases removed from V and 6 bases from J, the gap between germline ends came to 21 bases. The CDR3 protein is CASSQDGKKGEVGQPQHF. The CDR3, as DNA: TGTGCCAGCAGCCAAGATGGTAAGAAAGGGGAGGTAGGTCAGCCCCAGCATTTT.

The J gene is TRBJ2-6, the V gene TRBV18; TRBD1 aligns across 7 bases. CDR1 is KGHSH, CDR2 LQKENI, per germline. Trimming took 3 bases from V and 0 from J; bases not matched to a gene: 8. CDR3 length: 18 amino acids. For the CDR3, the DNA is TGTGCCAGCTCACCGGTCGAGGGGGCGGGCTCTGGGGCCAACGTCCTGACTTTC. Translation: CASSPVEGAGSGANVLTF.

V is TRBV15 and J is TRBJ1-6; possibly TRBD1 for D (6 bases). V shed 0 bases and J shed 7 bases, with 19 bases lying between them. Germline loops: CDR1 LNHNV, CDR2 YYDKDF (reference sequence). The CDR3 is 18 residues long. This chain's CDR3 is CATSREMGVGTQNSPLHF. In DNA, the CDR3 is TGTGCCACCAGCAGAGAGATGGGGGTAGGGACACAGAATTCACCCCTCCACTTT.

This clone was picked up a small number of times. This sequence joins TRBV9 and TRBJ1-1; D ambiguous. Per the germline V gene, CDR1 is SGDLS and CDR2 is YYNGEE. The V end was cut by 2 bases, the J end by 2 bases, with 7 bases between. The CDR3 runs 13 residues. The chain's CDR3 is CASSVSLNTEAFF. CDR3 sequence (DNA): TGTGCCAGCAGCGTTTCCCTTAACACTGAAGCTTTCTTT.

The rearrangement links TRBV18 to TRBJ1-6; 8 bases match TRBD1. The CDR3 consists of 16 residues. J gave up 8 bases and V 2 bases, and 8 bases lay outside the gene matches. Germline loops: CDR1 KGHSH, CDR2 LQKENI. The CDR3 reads CASSPGTGARDSPLHF. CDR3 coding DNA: TGTGCCAGCTCACCAGGGACAGGAGCTAGAGATTCACCCCTCCACTTT.

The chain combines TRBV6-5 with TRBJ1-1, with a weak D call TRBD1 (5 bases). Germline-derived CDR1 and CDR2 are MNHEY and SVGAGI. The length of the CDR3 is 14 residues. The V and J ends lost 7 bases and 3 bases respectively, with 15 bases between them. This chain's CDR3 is CASTPTGGDTEAFF. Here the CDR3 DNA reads TGTGCCAGCACCCCAACTGGAGGGGACACTGAAGCTTTCTTT.

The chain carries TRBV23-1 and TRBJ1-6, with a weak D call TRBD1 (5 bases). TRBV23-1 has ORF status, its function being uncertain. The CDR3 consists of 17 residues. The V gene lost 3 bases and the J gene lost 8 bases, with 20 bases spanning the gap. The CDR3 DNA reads TGCGCCAGCAGTCACACCGGGACTTATAGGTTGGATTCACCCCTCCACTTT. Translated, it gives CASSHTGTYRLDSPLHF.

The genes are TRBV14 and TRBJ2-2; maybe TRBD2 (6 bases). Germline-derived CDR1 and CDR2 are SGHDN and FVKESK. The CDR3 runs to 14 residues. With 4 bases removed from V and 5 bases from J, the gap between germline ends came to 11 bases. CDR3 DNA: TGTGCCAGCAGCCTTCGGGGGAGGACCGGGGAGCTGTTTTTT. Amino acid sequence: CASSLRGRTGELFF.

The CDR3 protein is CASSLRQGEQFF. The CDR3 DNA sequence: TGTGCCAGCAGCCTTAGACAAGGTGAGCAGTTCTTC. The genes are TRBV7-8 and TRBJ2-1; D gene uncertain. Per the germline V gene, CDR1 is SGHVS and CDR2 is FQNEAQ. The CDR3 sequence is 12 residues long. V lost 5 bases and J 9 bases, leaving 11 bases between the germline ends.

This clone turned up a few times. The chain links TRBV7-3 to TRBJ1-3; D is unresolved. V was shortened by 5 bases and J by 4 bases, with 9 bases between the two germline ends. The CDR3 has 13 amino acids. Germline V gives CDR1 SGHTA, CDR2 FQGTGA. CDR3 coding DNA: TGTGCCAGCAGCCCACTTGTCGGAAACACCATATATTTT. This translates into CASSPLVGNTIYF. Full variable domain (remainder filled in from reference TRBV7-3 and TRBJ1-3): GAGVSQTPSNKVTEKGKYVELRCDPISGHTALYWYRQSLGQGPEFLIYFQGTGAADDSGLPNDRFFAVRPEGSVSTLKIQRTERGDSAVYLCASSPLVGNTIYFGEGSWLTVV.

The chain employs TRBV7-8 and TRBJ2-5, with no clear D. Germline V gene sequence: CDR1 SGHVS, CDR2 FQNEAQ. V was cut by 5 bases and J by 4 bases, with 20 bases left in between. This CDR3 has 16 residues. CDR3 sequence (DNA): TGTGCCAGCAGCGATCCTTACGCCGGGTTTGGAGAGACCCAGTACTTC. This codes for CASSDPYAGFGETQYF.

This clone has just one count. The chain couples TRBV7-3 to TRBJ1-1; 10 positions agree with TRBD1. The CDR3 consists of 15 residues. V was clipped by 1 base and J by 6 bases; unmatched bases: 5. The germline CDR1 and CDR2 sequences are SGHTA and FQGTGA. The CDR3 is CASSLRQGAVSEAFF. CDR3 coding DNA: TGTGCCAGCAGCTTAAGACAGGGGGCGGTTTCTGAAGCTTTCTTT.

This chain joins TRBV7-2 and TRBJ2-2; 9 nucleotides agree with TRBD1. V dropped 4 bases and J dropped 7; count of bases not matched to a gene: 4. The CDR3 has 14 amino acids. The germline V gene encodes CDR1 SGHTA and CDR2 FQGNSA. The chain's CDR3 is CASSSQGAGGELFF. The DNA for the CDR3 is TGTGCCAGCAGCTCACAGGGGGCTGGCGGGGAGCTGTTTTTT.

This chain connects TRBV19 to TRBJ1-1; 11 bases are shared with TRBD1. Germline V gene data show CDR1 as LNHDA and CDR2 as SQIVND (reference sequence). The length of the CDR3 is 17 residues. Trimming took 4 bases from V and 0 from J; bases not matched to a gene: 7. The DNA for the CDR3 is TGTGCCAGTAGTACCCCTGGACAGGGGGCCATGAACACTGAAGCTTTCTTT. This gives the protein CASSTPGQGAMNTEAFF.